The 31 T cell receptor beta chains presented below share a single source sample, sequenced in a study of blood T cell repertoires in COVID-19. Using immunoSEQ multiplex PCR, the repertoire was profiled, and TCRdb retains in-frame clones only, with some absent. The top ten clones hold 3.5% to 4.5% of a sample with under 150,000 clones, more than 75% of them seen once. Specimen: peripheral blood. The source is a man aged 55 to 69 with acute or convalescent COVID-19.

The rearrangement uses TRBV2 and TRBJ1-5, with no clear D. This CDR3 has 13 residues. V was pared by 8 bases and J by 1 base, with 9 bases between. The germline CDR1 and CDR2 sequences are SNHLY and FYNNEI. The CDR3 nucleotides read TGTGCCAGCCACCCGGGGAGCAATCAGCCCCAGCATTTT. Its translation is CASHPGSNQPQHF.

This clone was found once. The gene calls are TRBV29-1 and TRBJ2-7; D perhaps matches TRBD2 (6 bases). The ends were cut back, 6 bases at V and 2 bases at J, with 11 bases in the middle. The CDR3 is made up of 12 amino acids. Germline V lookup: CDR1 SQVTM, CDR2 ANQGSEA. The CDR3 DNA is TGCAGCGTAGTAGCGGATGCCTACGAGCAGTACTTC. This sequence encodes CSVVADAYEQYF.

The J gene is TRBJ2-5, the V gene TRBV15; 11 bases map to TRBD2. CDR1 is LNHNV, CDR2 YYDKDF, per germline (reference sequence). With V trimmed by 6 bases and J by 5 bases, 5 bases remained unmatched. The CDR3 consists of 14 residues. CDR3: CATSSGRAVETQYF. The DNA of the CDR3 is TGTGCCACCAGTAGCGGGAGGGCCGTTGAGACCCAGTACTTC.

V and J are TRBV6-2 or TRBV6-3 and TRBJ1-1; 7 nucleotides agree with TRBD1. CDR1 is MNHEY, CDR2 SVGEGT, per germline. V lost 5 bases, J lost 14 bases, and 8 bases stayed unmatched. The CDR3 totals 11 residues. CDR3 coding DNA: TGTGCCAGCAGTAGACCGGGACAGCCATTCTTT. Amino acid sequence: CASSRPGQPFF.

This rearrangement joins TRBV7-3 to TRBJ2-7; 9 nucleotides agree with TRBD2. CDR1 is SGHTA and CDR2 is FQGTGA in the germline V gene. The CDR3 has 13 residues. V lost 5 bases to trimming and J lost 4 bases; unmatched junction nucleotides: 3. CDR3 sequence (DNA): TGTGCCAGCAGCGTGACTAGCGGATACGAGCAGTACTTC. Its protein is CASSVTSGYEQYF.

This chain links TRBV9 with TRBJ1-2, with D possibly being TRBD1 (5 bases). Germline values: CDR1 SGDLS, CDR2 YYNGEE. The CDR3 totals 12 residues. Deletions cut 1 base from V and 8 bases from J, with 9 bases between. As DNA, the CDR3 is TGTGCCAGCAGCGTATATAGGGGAGGCTACACCTTC. Amino acid sequence: CASSVYRGGYTF.

This clone turned up a few times. This chain connects TRBV12-1 to TRBJ1-1; the listed D gene, TRBD1, was not tested against the DNA. TRBV12-1 is noted as a pseudogene. The CDR3 consists of 17 residues. CDR3 nucleotides: TGTGCCAGCAGCTTCAGGGGTACACCGAACCCGAGGGGAGAAGCTTTCTTT. It yields the protein CASSFRGTPNPRGEAFF.

The genes are TRBV6-5 and TRBJ1-4, with 7 positions matching TRBD1. Germline CDR1 reads MNHEY; CDR2 reads SVGAGI. V was pared by 4 bases and J by 8 bases, with 7 bases of the junction left unmatched. The CDR3 is 14 amino acids. As DNA, the CDR3 is TGTGCCAGCAGTTTCAGGGGGAAGAACGAAAAACTGTTTTTT. Protein product: CASSFRGKNEKLFF.

This chain connects TRBV27 to TRBJ2-3; 8 nucleotides agree with TRBD2. The CDR3 totals 15 residues. The V segment lost 6 bases and the J segment 2 bases; nucleotides outside the gene matches: 7. The germline CDR1 and CDR2 sequences are MNHEY and SMNVEV (reference sequence). The CDR3 region has the DNA TGTGCCAGCAGCCCTCGGGGACTAGACACAGATACGCAGTATTTT. It yields the protein CASSPRGLDTDTQYF.

This chain connects TRBV29-1 to TRBJ2-3, with 7 nucleotides matching TRBD2. This CDR3 has 11 amino acids. CDR1 is SQVTM, CDR2 ANQGSEA, per germline. Trimming took 7 bases from V and 6 from J; bases not matched to a gene: 4. DNA of the CDR3: TGCAGCGCTAGGGAGGGGGATACGCAGTATTTT. Translation: CSAREGDTQYF.

The gene calls are TRBV7-2 and TRBJ2-2; 11 bases fit TRBD2. Germline V gene lookup returns CDR1 SGHTA and CDR2 FQGNSA. The junction had 2 bases not matched to a gene; V was cut back by 5 bases and J by 0 bases. This CDR3 is built from 16 residues. CDR3 region: CASSATSGANTGELFF. The CDR3 bases are TGTGCCAGCAGCGCGACTAGCGGGGCGAACACCGGGGAGCTGTTTTTT.

This clone was counted ten times or more. The chain has TRBV4-1 and TRBJ2-2; D possibly corresponds to TRBD2 (6 bases). The CDR3 contains 15 residues. Trimming pared 0 bases from V and 7 bases from J, leaving 12 bases between. CDR1 MGHRA and CDR2 YSYEKL come from the germline V gene. The CDR3 DNA is TGCGCCAGCAGCCAAGATCGCGTCGGGAGCGGGGAGCTGTTTTTT. The encoded protein is CASSQDRVGSGELFF.

The rearrangement joins TRBV7-6 to TRBJ2-3, with TRBD2 identical over 9 bases. Trimming removed 5 bases from V and 1 base from J; junction bases left unmatched: 7. CDR3 size: 16 residues. Germline V gene lookup returns CDR1 SGHVS and CDR2 FNYEAQ. The CDR3 is CASSAGLAPGTDTQYF. The CDR3 nucleotides are TGTGCCAGCAGCGCGGGACTAGCCCCTGGCACAGATACGCAGTATTTT.

This chain uses TRBV7-9 with TRBJ1-2; tentative D call: TRBD1 (6 bases). The germline gives CDR1 SEHNR, CDR2 FQNEAQ (reference sequence). The length of the CDR3 is 15 residues. The germline V and J ends were trimmed by 1 base and 2 bases, with 11 bases remaining between them. This CDR3 is CASSLVGAGNYGYTF. The CDR3 nucleotides are TGTGCCAGCAGCTTAGTGGGGGCAGGGAACTATGGCTACACCTTC.

The rearrangement links TRBV28 to TRBJ1-5; D is unclear. CDR1 MDHEN and CDR2 SYDVKM come from the germline V gene. The CDR3 covers 15 residues. Trimming removed 2 bases at V and 3 bases at J, with 11 bases between. The CDR3 here is CASSLLSGSNQPQHF. The CDR3 coding sequence is TGTGCCAGCAGTTTACTTTCGGGGTCCAATCAGCCCCAGCATTTT.

The genes are TRBV28 and TRBJ2-5; 8 nucleotides match TRBD2. Per germline, CDR1 MDHEN and CDR2 SYDVKM. The CDR3 runs 16 residues. The J segment lost 4 bases and the V segment lost 5 bases, leaving 12 bases of the junction unmatched. CDR3 residues: CASSDPSGGRRETQYF. DNA for the CDR3: TGTGCCAGCAGTGACCCGAGCGGGGGCCGCCGAGAGACCCAGTACTTC.

The chain employs TRBV15 and TRBJ1-5; weak D call: TRBD1 (6 bases). Germline V lookup: CDR1 LNHNV, CDR2 YYDKDF (reference sequence). V was pared by 0 bases and J by 3 bases, with 12 bases between. The CDR3 has 16 amino acids. CDR3 in amino acids: CATSREIGQYNQPQHF. CDR3 nucleotides: TGTGCCACCAGCAGAGAAATCGGACAGTACAATCAGCCCCAGCATTTT.

The chain combines TRBV30 with TRBJ1-6, with TRBD1 matching 11 bases. This CDR3 region has 15 residues. Losses at the gene ends were 0 bases for V and 14 bases for J; bases not matched to a gene: 9. Germline V gives CDR1 GTSNPN, CDR2 SVGIG (reference sequence). CDR3 amino acids: CAWSVQDRGLGALHF. CDR3 coding DNA: TGTGCCTGGAGTGTTCAGGACAGGGGGCTTGGAGCCCTCCACTTT.

The gene calls are TRBV7-9 and TRBJ2-3; 10 bases are shared with TRBD2. CDR3 size: 16 residues. The V and J ends lost 4 bases and 2 bases, in that order; junction bases with no gene match: 6. In germline, CDR1 is SEHNR, CDR2 FQNEAQ (reference sequence). CDR3 bases: TGTGCCAGCAGCTCGTGGACTAGCGGAGACACAGATACGCAGTATTTT. Its translation: CASSSWTSGDTDTQYF.

In this sample, this clone turned up a few times. V is TRBV9 and J is TRBJ2-3; TRBD2 agrees at 9 bases. After removal of 0 bases from V and 0 bases from J, the junction contained 5 bases not matched to a gene. Germline V gene sequence: CDR1 SGDLS, CDR2 YYNGEE. This CDR3 region has 17 residues. DNA for the CDR3: TGTGCCAGCAGCGTAGAGTCTAGCGGGACTAGCACAGATACGCAGTATTTT. It yields the protein CASSVESSGTSTDTQYF. The entire variable domain, with the rest obtained from reference TRBV9 and TRBJ2-3, is as follows: DSGVTQTPKHLITATGQRVTLRCSPRSGDLSVYWYQQSLDQGLQFLIQYYNGEERAKGNILERFSAQQFPDLHSELNLSSLELGDSALYFCASSVESSGTSTDTQYFGPGTRLTVL.

This clone showed up many times. This chain joins TRBV30 and TRBJ1-3, with D unclear. CDR3 length: 14 amino acids. Trimming left V 2 bases short and J 5 bases short, with 13 bases between. Germline assignment: CDR1 GTSNPN and CDR2 SVGIG (reference sequence). CDR3 in DNA: TGTGCCTGGAGTCTGAGTTTGGTCAGAAACACCATATATTTT. This codes for CAWSLSLVRNTIYF.

The chain recombines TRBV7-9 with TRBJ2-1; 9 bases agree with TRBD1. The germline CDR1 and CDR2 sequences are SEHNR and FQNEAQ (reference sequence). The CDR3 is 14 amino acids. J gave up 4 bases and V 6 bases, and 4 bases lay outside the gene matches. The CDR3, as DNA: TGTGCCAGCAGGCCGGGACAGGGATACAATGAGCAGTTCTTC. Its translation: CASRPGQGYNEQFF.

This clone has more than one count but fewer than ten. The chain links TRBV6-5 to TRBJ1-2; TRBD1 aligns across 7 bases. V shed 6 bases, J shed 2 bases, and the junction held 9 bases outside the gene matches. CDR3 length: 15 residues. Germline CDR1 is MNHEY and CDR2 is SVGAGI. The CDR3 region has the DNA TGTGCCAGCAGCGGGACAGCAGAGGGCAACTATGGCTACACCTTC. It is translated as CASSGTAEGNYGYTF.

The V and J genes are TRBV5-4 and TRBJ2-3; D is unresolved. CDR1 SGHNT and CDR2 YYREEE come from the germline V gene (reference sequence). Trimming stripped 4 bases from V and 3 bases from J, with 15 bases between. The CDR3 length is 15 residues. The CDR3 is CASSPELAVTDTQYF. Here the CDR3 DNA reads TGTGCCAGCAGCCCAGAGCTGGCGGTGACAGATACGCAGTATTTT. Using reference TRBV5-4 and TRBJ2-3 for the parts outside the CDR3, the full variable domain is ETGVTQSPTHLIKTRGQQVTLRCSSQSGHNTVSWYQQALGQGPQFIFQYYREEENGRGNFPPRFSGLQFPNYSSELNVNALELDDSALYLCASSPELAVTDTQYFGPGTRLTVL.

The chain carries TRBV5-4 and TRBJ2-6, with TRBD1 matching 9 bases. This CDR3 is built from 18 residues. Germline V CDR1 and CDR2: SGHNT, YYREEE (reference sequence). Losses at the gene ends were 1 base for V and 0 bases for J; bases not matched to a gene: 5. Here the CDR3 DNA reads TGTGCCAGCAGCTTGCCGGGGACAGGGACCTCTGGGGCCAACGTCCTGACTTTC. Protein: CASSLPGTGTSGANVLTF.

This clone was seen only a few times. The V gene is TRBV7-9, the J gene TRBJ2-5, with 11 bases identical to TRBD2. There are 16 residues in the CDR3. Trimming took 5 bases from V and 5 from J; bases not matched to a gene: 10. CDR1 and CDR2 from the germline V gene are SEHNR and FQNEAQ (reference sequence). The CDR3 loop is CASSEGSGRARETQYF. CDR3 coding DNA: TGTGCCAGCAGCGAAGGTAGCGGGAGGGCCCGGGAGACCCAGTACTTC. Full variable domain (rest looked up from reference TRBV7-9 and TRBJ2-5): DTGVSQNPRHKITKRGQNVTFRCDPISEHNRLYWYRQTLGQGPEFLTYFQNEAQLEKSRLLSDRFSAERPKGSFSTLEIQRTEQGDSAMYLCASSEGSGRARETQYFGPGTRLLVL.

This rearrangement joins TRBV19 to TRBJ1-6; possibly TRBD1 for D (5 bases). The CDR3 is made up of 12 amino acids. The germline CDR1 and CDR2 sequences are LNHDA and SQIVND (reference sequence). Trimming took off 9 bases at V and 13 bases at J, with 16 bases between the two ends. The CDR3 reads CASQLVGAPLHF. Written as DNA, the CDR3 is TGTGCCAGCCAATTGGTAGGGGCCCCCCTCCACTTT.

The rearrangement links TRBV19 to TRBJ2-3; 11 nucleotides align to TRBD2. Per germline, CDR1 LNHDA and CDR2 SQIVND (reference sequence). Trimming removed 6 bases from V and 2 bases from J; junction bases left unmatched: 4. This CDR3 has 15 residues. The DNA for the CDR3 is TGTGCCAGTAGGGGACTAGCGGAGTACACAGATACGCAGTATTTT. Translation gives CASRGLAEYTDTQYF.

The rearrangement joins TRBV27 to TRBJ2-7; possibly TRBD2 for D (7 bases). Germline V lookup: CDR1 MNHEY, CDR2 SMNVEV (reference sequence). CDR3 length equals 16 residues. V was trimmed by 5 bases and J by 1 base, leaving 18 bases between them. The CDR3 DNA follows: TGTGCCAGCAGTCTTATAGGGGGGGAGGTGTCCTACGAGCAGTACTTC. Translated, it gives CASSLIGGEVSYEQYF.

The J gene is TRBJ1-4, the V gene TRBV28, with a possible D match to TRBD1 (6 bases). This CDR3 spans 15 amino acids. Looked up from germline, CDR1 is MDHEN and CDR2 is SYDVKM. V was shortened by 4 bases and J by 4 bases, with 13 bases between the two germline ends. The CDR3 sequence: CASSSNRAYNEKLFF. In DNA form, the CDR3 reads TGTGCCAGCAGTTCCAACAGGGCTTATAATGAAAAACTGTTTTTT.

The V call is TRBV5-1, the J call TRBJ2-1; TRBD2 is a possible D gene (6 bases). The CDR3 consists of 16 residues. Trimming took 4 bases from V and 7 from J, leaving 21 bases between them. The germline V gene has CDR1 SGHRS and CDR2 YFSETQ. Written as DNA, the CDR3 is TGCGCCAGCAGCGAACCTACTAGCACCCCTGGGAATGAGCAGTTCTTC. Translating it yields CASSEPTSTPGNEQFF.